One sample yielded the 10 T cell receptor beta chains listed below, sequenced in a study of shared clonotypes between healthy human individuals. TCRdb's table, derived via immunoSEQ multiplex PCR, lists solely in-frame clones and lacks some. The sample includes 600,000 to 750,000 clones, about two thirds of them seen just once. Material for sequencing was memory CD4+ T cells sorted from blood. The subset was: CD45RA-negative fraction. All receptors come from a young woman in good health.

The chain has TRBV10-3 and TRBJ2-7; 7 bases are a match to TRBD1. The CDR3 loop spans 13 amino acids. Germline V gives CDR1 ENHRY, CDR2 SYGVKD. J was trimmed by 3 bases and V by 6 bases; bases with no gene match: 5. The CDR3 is CAIRGQLFYEQYF. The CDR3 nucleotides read TGTGCCATCAGGGGACAGTTATTCTACGAGCAGTACTTC.

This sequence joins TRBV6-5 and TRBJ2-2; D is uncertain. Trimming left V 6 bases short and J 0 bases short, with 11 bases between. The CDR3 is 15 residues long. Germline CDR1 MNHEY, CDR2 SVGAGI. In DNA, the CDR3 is TGTGCCAGCAGCCTTAAGGGAACGAACACCGGGGAGCTGTTTTTT. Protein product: CASSLKGTNTGELFF.

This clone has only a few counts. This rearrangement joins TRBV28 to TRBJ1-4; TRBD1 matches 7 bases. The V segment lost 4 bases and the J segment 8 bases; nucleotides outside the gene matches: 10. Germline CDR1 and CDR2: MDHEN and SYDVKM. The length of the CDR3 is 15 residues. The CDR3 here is CASSYPTGNKEKLFF. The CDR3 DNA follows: TGTGCCAGCAGTTATCCGACAGGGAATAAGGAAAAACTGTTTTTT.

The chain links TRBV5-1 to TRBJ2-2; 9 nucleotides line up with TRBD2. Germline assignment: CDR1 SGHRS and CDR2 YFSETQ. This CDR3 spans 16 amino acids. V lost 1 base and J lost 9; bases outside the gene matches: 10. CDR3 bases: TGCGCCAGCAGCTTGTTAGTGACTAGCGGATCTCGGGAGCTGTTTTTT. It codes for CASSLLVTSGSRELFF.

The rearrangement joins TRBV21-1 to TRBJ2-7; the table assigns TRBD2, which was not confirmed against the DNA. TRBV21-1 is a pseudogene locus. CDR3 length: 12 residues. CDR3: CASKGGLHEQYF. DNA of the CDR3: TGTGCCAGCAAGGGAGGGCTTCACGAGCAGTACTTC.

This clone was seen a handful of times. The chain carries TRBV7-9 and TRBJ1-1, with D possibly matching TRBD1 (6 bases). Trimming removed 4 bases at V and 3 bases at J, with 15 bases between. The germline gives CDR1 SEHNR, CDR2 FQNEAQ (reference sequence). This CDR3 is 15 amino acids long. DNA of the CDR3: TGTGCCAGCAGCTCTCCTGGGTCAGGGGACACTGAAGCTTTCTTT. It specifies CASSSPGSGDTEAFF.

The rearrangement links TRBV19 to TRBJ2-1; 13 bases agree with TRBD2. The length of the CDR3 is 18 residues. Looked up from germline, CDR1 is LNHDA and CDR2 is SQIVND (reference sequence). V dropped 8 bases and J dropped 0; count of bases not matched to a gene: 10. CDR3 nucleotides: TGTGCCAGTTCCCGACTAGCGGGAGGCCCTAGCTCCTACAATGAGCAGTTCTTC. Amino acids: CASSRLAGGPSSYNEQFF.

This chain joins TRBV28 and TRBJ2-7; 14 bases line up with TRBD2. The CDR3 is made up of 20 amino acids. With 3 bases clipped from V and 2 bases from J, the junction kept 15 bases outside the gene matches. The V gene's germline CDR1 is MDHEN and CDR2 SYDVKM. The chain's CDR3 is CASSFEIGLAGGRAPYEQYF. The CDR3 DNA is TGTGCCAGCAGTTTCGAGATTGGACTAGCGGGAGGTAGGGCCCCCTACGAGCAGTACTTC. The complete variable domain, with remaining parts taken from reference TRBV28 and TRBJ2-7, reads DVKVTQSSRYLVKRTGEKVFLECVQDMDHENMFWYRQDPGLGLRLIYFSYDVKMKEKGDIPEGYSVSREKKERFSLILESASTNQTSMYLCASSFEIGLAGGRAPYEQYFGPGTRLTVT.

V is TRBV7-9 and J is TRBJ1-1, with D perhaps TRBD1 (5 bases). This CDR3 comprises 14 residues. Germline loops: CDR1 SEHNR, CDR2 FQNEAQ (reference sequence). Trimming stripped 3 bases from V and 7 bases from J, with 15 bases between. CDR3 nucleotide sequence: TGTGCCAGCAGCTTTGATCTCGACGGGGGTGAAGCTTTCTTT. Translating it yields CASSFDLDGGEAFF.

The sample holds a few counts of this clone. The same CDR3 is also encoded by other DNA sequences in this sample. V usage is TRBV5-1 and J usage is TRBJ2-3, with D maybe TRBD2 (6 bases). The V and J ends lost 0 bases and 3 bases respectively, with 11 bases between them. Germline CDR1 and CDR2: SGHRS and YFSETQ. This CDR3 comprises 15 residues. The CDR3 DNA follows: TGCGCCAGCAGCTTGGGAGGCGGGACTACAGATACGCAGTATTTT. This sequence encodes CASSLGGGTTDTQYF.